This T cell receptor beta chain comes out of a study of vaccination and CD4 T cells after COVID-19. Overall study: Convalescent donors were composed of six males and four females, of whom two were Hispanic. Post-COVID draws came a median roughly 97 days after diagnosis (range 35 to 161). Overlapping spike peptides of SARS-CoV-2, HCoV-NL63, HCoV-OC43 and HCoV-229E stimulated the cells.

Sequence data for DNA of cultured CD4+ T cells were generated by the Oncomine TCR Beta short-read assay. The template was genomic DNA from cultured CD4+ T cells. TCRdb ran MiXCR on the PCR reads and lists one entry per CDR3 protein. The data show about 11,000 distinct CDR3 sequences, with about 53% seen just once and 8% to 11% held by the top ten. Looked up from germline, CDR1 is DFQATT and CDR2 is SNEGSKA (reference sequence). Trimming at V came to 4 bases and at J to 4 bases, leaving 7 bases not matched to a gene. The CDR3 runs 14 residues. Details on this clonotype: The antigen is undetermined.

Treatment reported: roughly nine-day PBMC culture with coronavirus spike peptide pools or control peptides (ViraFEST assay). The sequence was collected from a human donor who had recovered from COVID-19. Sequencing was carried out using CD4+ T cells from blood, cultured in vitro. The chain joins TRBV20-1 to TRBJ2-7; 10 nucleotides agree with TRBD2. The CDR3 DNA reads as TGCAGTGCTACTCCTAGCGGGAGTGTTTACGAGCAGTACTTC. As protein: CSATPSGSVYEQYF.